The 18 T cell receptor beta chains listed next were all sequenced from one sample in a study of identical twins. MiXCR, run by TCRdb on the 5' RACE reads, gives a single entry per CDR3 protein. Of a few hundred thousand distinct CDR3 sequences in the sample, approximately 25% were seen once. These data were also reused for a study on T cells expressing NK-cell markers.

Sequences were obtained from CD4+ T cells sorted from blood. The origin of the receptors is a woman aged 18-29 years in good health.

This chain joins TRBV18 and TRBJ2-1; no clear D gene. The CDR3 consists of 14 residues. Trimming cost V 2 bases and J 7 bases, with 12 bases left between them. CDR1 is KGHSH, CDR2 LQKENI, per germline. CDR3 sequence reads: CASSPSGLGNEQFF. CDR3 DNA sequence: TGTGCCAGCTCACCATCGGGCCTGGGGAATGAGCAGTTCTTC.

The gene calls are TRBV19 and TRBJ2-5; D possibly corresponds to TRBD2 (6 bases). V gave up 5 bases and J gave up 1 base, with 14 bases separating them. Germline CDR1 is LNHDA and CDR2 is SQIVND (reference sequence). The CDR3 covers 15 residues. CDR3 sequence: CASSRPGLLQETQYF. The CDR3 DNA sequence: TGTGCCAGTAGTCGTCCGGGACTTCTCCAAGAGACCCAGTACTTC.

The table lists this clonotype with a count of one. The chain combines TRBV20-1 with TRBJ1-3; no clear D. V lost 5 bases and J 0 bases, leaving 11 bases between the germline ends. This CDR3 is built from 14 residues. CDR1 DFQATT and CDR2 SNEGSKA come from the germline V gene (reference sequence). CDR3 DNA: TGCAGTGCTCCCGTGCTCAGCTCTGGAAACACCATATATTTT. Translating it yields CSAPVLSSGNTIYF.

This CDR3 is CASSQYQGGSPLHF. The CDR3 DNA follows: TGTGCCAGCAGCCAATATCAGGGTGGTTCACCCCTCCACTTT. This sequence joins TRBV16 and TRBJ1-6, with D maybe TRBD1 (5 bases). V was pared by 1 base and J by 9 bases, with 10 bases between. The CDR3 extends over 14 amino acids. Germline assignment: CDR1 KGHSY and CDR2 FQNENV.

V usage is TRBV7-2 and J usage is TRBJ2-7; D remains unclear. The CDR3 runs to 11 residues. V was clipped by 1 base and J by 5 bases, with 3 bases between them. The V gene's germline CDR1 is SGHTA and CDR2 FQGNSA. DNA of the CDR3: TGTGCCAGCAGCTTAGAACACGAGCAGTACTTC. This sequence encodes CASSLEHEQYF.

The rearrangement joins TRBV7-3 to TRBJ2-1, with D unclear. Germline values: CDR1 SGHTA, CDR2 FQGTGA. This CDR3 region has 15 residues. Trimming cost V 4 bases and J 4 bases, with 14 bases left between them. The CDR3 protein is CASSSTSDGYNEQFF. CDR3 nucleotide sequence: TGTGCCAGCAGCTCTACCTCGGACGGGTACAATGAGCAGTTCTTC.

This clonotype occurred a few times. The chain couples TRBV6-6 to TRBJ1-5; unclear D gene. V lost 6 bases, J lost 3 bases, and 9 bases lay in between. Germline-derived CDR1 and CDR2 are MNHNY and SVGAGI (reference sequence). The CDR3 runs 13 residues. As DNA, the CDR3 is TGTGCCAGCAGACAGAGAGACAATCAGCCCCAGCATTTT. Its protein is CASRQRDNQPQHF.

This clonotype was seen more than once but under ten times. This chain joins TRBV18 and TRBJ1-2; possible D gene TRBD1, 6 bases. In germline, CDR1 is KGHSH, CDR2 LQKENI. There are 14 residues in the CDR3. The V and J ends lost 1 base and 4 bases respectively, with 10 bases between them. The DNA of the CDR3 is TGTGCCAGCTCACCACGATCGGACAGCTATGGCTACACCTTC. Encoded protein: CASSPRSDSYGYTF.

This clonotype was found once. One junction end does not reproduce the germline sequence, and a read error may be involved. V and J are TRBV12-3 or TRBV12-4 and TRBJ2-1, with TRBD2 matching over 8 bases. This CDR3 is built from 17 residues. The CDR3 coding sequence is TGTGCCTGCAGTTTAGCGGATGGGGCGGGAGGAATTGCTGAGCAGTTCTTC. Translation gives CACSLADGAGGIAEQFF.

This clonotype was detected a few times. The chain links TRBV20-1 to TRBJ2-3; D perhaps matches TRBD2 (6 bases). The V and J ends lost 5 bases and 1 base respectively, with 10 bases between them. CDR1 and CDR2 (germline): DFQATT, SNEGSKA (reference sequence). The CDR3 is made up of 13 amino acids. CDR3 sequence reads: CSAPASGTDTQYF. The CDR3 bases are TGCAGTGCTCCAGCTAGCGGCACAGATACGCAGTATTTT.

This rearrangement joins TRBV12-3 or TRBV12-4 to TRBJ1-2; D is ambiguous. The ends were cut back, 7 bases at V and 3 bases at J, with 15 bases in the middle. This CDR3 has 14 residues. In DNA, the CDR3 is TGTGCCAGCATCCGAGTCGGGGAGGACTATGGCTACACCTTC. Protein product: CASIRVGEDYGYTF.

The gene calls are TRBV18 and TRBJ1-1, with D maybe TRBD1 (6 bases). Per germline, CDR1 KGHSH and CDR2 LQKENI. This CDR3 has 16 amino acids. Trimming removed 3 bases at V and 7 bases at J, with 21 bases between. The CDR3, as DNA: TGTGCCAGCTCACCCTCAACCGGGACACCTGAGGGTGAAGCTTTCTTT. Its translation: CASSPSTGTPEGEAFF.

This clonotype was counted a few times. This chain links TRBV12-3 or TRBV12-4 with TRBJ2-3; D remains ambiguous. Trimming pared 2 bases from V and 7 bases from J, leaving 10 bases between. This CDR3 has 13 amino acids. The CDR3 bases are TGTGCCAGCAGTTTACCGGCAGCCTATACGCAGTATTTT. This encodes CASSLPAAYTQYF.

The chain recombines TRBV7-2 with TRBJ2-5; perhaps TRBD2 as D (6 bases). Deletions cut 3 bases from V and 5 bases from J, with 16 bases between. Germline loops: CDR1 SGHTA, CDR2 FQGNSA. There are 15 residues in the CDR3. The CDR3 loop is CASSFGSLEGETQYF. DNA for the CDR3: TGTGCCAGCAGCTTCGGGAGTTTAGAGGGGGAGACCCAGTACTTC.

V is TRBV7-6 and J is TRBJ2-7, with 11 bases matching TRBD1. There are 15 residues in the CDR3. Germline V lookup: CDR1 SGHVS, CDR2 FNYEAQ. V was pared by 5 bases and J by 3 bases, with 6 bases of the junction left unmatched. The CDR3, as DNA: TGTGCCAGCAGCCCCCTCGGGACAGGGGGCTACGAGCAGTACTTC. Translating it yields CASSPLGTGGYEQYF.

The J gene is TRBJ2-1, the V gene TRBV20-1; D assignment may be TRBD1 or TRBD2 (6 bases each). V dropped 3 bases and J dropped 2 bases, with 14 bases sitting between them. Germline V lookup: CDR1 DFQATT, CDR2 SNEGSKA (reference sequence). The CDR3 spans 15 residues. CDR3 sequence reads: CSARFLGGAYNEQFF. In DNA form, the CDR3 reads TGCAGTGCTAGGTTTTTGGGGGGCGCCTACAATGAGCAGTTCTTC.

The V call is TRBV14, the J call TRBJ2-7; tentatively, D is TRBD1 or TRBD2 (5 bases each). The CDR3 is 15 residues long. V shed 1 base and J shed 2 bases, with 12 bases lying between them. Germline V CDR1 and CDR2: SGHDN, FVKESK. The DNA of the CDR3 is TGTGCCAGCAGCCAAGGGAAGGGGACCGCCTACGAGCAGTACTTC. This encodes CASSQGKGTAYEQYF. The whole variable domain, filled in from reference TRBV14 and TRBJ2-7, reads EAGVTQFPSHSVIEKGQTVTLRCDPISGHDNLYWYRRVMGKEIKFLLHFVKESKQDESGMPNNRFLAERTGGTYSTLKVQPAELEDSGVYFCASSQGKGTAYEQYFGPGTRLTVT.

This chain connects TRBV5-1 to TRBJ2-1; possible D gene TRBD2, 5 bases. CDR3 length: 14 residues. Germline V lookup: CDR1 SGHRS, CDR2 YFSETQ. Trimming cost V 4 bases and J 8 bases, with 16 bases left between them. The CDR3 nucleotides are TGCGCCAGCAGCCGGACTGCACCGTCCGATGAGCAGTTCTTC. It codes for CASSRTAPSDEQFF.